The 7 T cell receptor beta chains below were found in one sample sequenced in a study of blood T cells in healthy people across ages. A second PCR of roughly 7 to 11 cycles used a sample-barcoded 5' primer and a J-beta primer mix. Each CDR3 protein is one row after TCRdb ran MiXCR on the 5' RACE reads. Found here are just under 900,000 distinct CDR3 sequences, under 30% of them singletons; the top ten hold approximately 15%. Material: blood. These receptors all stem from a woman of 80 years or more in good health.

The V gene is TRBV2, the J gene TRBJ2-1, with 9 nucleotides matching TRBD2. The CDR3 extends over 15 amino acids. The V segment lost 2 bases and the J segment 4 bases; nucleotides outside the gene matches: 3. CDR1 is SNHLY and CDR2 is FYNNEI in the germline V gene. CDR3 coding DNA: TGTGCCAGCAGTGAATTCAGCGGGGGGTACAATGAGCAGTTCTTC. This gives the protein CASSEFSGGYNEQFF.

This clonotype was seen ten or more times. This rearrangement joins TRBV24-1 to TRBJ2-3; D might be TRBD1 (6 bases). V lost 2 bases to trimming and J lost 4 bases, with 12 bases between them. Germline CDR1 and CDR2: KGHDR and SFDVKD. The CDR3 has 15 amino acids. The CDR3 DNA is TGTGCCACCAGTGATTCAACAGGGTTCGCAGATACGCAGTATTTT. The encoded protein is CATSDSTGFADTQYF.

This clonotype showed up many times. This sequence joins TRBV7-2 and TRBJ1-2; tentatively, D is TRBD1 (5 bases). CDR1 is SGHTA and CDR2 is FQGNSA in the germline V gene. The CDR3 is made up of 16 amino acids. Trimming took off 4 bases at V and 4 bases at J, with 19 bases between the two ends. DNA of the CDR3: TGTGCCAGCAGCTCAGCCTGGAGCCAGGGTCCCTATGGCTACACCTTC. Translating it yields CASSSAWSQGPYGYTF.

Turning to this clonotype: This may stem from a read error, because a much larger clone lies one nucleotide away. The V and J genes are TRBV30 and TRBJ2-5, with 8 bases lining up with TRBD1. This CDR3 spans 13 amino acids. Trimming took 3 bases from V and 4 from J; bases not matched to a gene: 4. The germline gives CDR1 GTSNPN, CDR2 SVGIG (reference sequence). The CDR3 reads CAWSATGGETQYF. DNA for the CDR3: TGTGCCTGGAGCGCAACAGGGGGAGAGACCCAGTACTTC. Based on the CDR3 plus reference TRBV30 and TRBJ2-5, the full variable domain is SQTIHQWPATLVQPVGSPLSLECTVEGTSNPNLYWYRQAAGRGLQLLFYSVGIGQISSEVPQNLSASRPQDRQFILSSKKLLLSDSGFYLCAWSATGGETQYFGPGTRLLVL.

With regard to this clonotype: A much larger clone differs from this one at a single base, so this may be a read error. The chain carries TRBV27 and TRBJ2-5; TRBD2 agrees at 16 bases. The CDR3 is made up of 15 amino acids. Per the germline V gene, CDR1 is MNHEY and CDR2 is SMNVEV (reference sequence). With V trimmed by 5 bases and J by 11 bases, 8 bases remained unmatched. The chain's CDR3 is CASSPGLAGGLEQYF. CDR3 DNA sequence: TGTGCCAGCAGTCCGGGACTAGCGGGGGGGCTTGAGCAGTACTTC.

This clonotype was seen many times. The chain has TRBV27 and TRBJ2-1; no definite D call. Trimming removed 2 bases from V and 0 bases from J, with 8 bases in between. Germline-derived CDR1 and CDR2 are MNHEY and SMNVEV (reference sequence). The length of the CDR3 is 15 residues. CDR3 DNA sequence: TGTGCCAGCAGTTTAACAGTTAGCTCCTACAATGAGCAGTTCTTC. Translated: CASSLTVSSYNEQFF.

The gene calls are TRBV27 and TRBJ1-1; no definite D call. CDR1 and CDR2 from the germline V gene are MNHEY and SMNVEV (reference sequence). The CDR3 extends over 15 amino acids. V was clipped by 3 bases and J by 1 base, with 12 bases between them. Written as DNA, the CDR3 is TGTGCCAGCAGTTTCTCAACCTTAGGGAACACTGAAGCTTTCTTT. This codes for CASSFSTLGNTEAFF.